Sequencing of this T cell receptor beta chain was carried out in a study of T-cell memory formation after mild COVID-19. Study-wide background: TCR clusters mostly belonged to single donors. Study results and caveats: For second-wave clones that peaked at day 37, SARS-CoV-2 specificity went unverified. There was a balanced CD4/CD8 profile in clones contracting day 15 to 85, and later expanders leaned CD4+.

Amplification by 5'RACE using constant-segment primers produced TCR alpha and TCR beta cDNA libraries that carried sample barcodes and UMIs. Each CDR3 protein gets one entry after TCRdb re-called the 5' RACE reads with MiXCR. There are roughly 350,000 distinct CDR3 sequences in the sample; about 21% occur only once, and approximately 12% lies in the top ten. As to this clonotype: Its antigen is not known.

This receptor was identified in an adult woman who had mild COVID-19 (a few samples of this study predate the infection). Cell type and time point are not known. The sample consisted of PBMCs or a T cell subset sorted from them (not recorded which).

The CDR3 region is CASSAPSSGQETQYF. The CDR3 bases are TGTGCCAGCAGTGCCCCTTCTAGCGGACAAGAGACCCAGTACTTC. V and J are TRBV2 and TRBJ2-5; 7 bases map to TRBD2. CDR1 is SNHLY, CDR2 FYNNEI, per germline. Trimming at V came to 4 bases and at J to 2 bases, leaving 7 bases not matched to a gene. The CDR3 extends over 15 amino acids.